This entry lists 27 T cell receptor beta chains sequenced from one sample in a study of blood T cells in healthy people across ages. Primed by a sample-barcoded 5' primer and a J-beta primer mix, a second PCR proceeded for about 6 to 12 cycles. TCRdb re-called the 5' RACE reads through MiXCR, storing one row per CDR3 protein. This table has approximately 1.5 million distinct CDR3 sequences, roughly 43% appearing once. Sequences were obtained from blood. These receptors came from a woman aged 18-29 years in good health.

This sequence joins TRBV4-1 and TRBJ2-5; 9 bases match TRBD1. The CDR3 runs to 17 residues. The V segment lost 5 bases and the J segment 0 bases; nucleotides outside the gene matches: 10. In germline, CDR1 is MGHRA, CDR2 YSYEKL. CDR3 protein: CASSGSGGQGYQETQYF. The DNA of the CDR3 is TGCGCCAGCAGCGGCTCGGGGGGACAGGGATACCAAGAGACCCAGTACTTC.

The chain recombines TRBV12-3 or TRBV12-4 with TRBJ2-3; 8 nucleotides line up with TRBD2. The CDR3 sequence is 16 residues long. Trimming cost V 5 bases and J 2 bases; bases outside gene matches: 9. CDR3 nucleotides: TGTGCCAGCAGTCCCGGGACTAGAGGAAACACAGATACGCAGTATTTT. Translating it yields CASSPGTRGNTDTQYF.

The chain has TRBV5-1 and TRBJ2-3, with 10 nucleotides matching TRBD2. This CDR3 has 16 residues. Trimming at V came to 1 base and at J to 1 base, leaving 3 bases not matched to a gene. Per the germline V gene, CDR1 is SGHRS and CDR2 is YFSETQ. The CDR3 DNA reads as TGCGCCAGCAGCTTGAGCGGGGGGGCTCGCACAGATACGCAGTATTTT. Translating it yields CASSLSGGARTDTQYF. Complete variable domain (other parts from reference TRBV5-1 and TRBJ2-3): KAGVTQTPRYLIKTRGQQVTLSCSPISGHRSVSWYQQTPGQGLQFLFEYFSETQRNKGNFPGRFSGRQFSNSRSEMNVSTLELGDSALYLCASSLSGGARTDTQYFGPGTRLTVL.

In this sample, this clonotype turned up a few times. The chain couples TRBV20-1 to TRBJ1-4; D is unclear. The CDR3 totals 14 residues. Germline V gives CDR1 DFQATT, CDR2 SNEGSKA (reference sequence). The V end was cut by 6 bases, the J end by 0 bases, with 11 bases between. CDR3 in DNA: TGCAGTGCGGTGTTCGGGACAACTAATGAAAAACTGTTTTTT. Amino acid sequence: CSAVFGTTNEKLFF.

This clonotype was observed a few times. The chain joins TRBV7-8 to TRBJ1-2; 7 bases are shared with TRBD1. V was pared by 3 bases and J by 8 bases, with 12 bases of the junction left unmatched. Germline lookup yields CDR1 SGHVS and CDR2 FQNEAQ. CDR3 size: 15 residues. Written as DNA, the CDR3 is TGTGCCAGCAGCTTGGACGACAGGGTTCTACGAGGCTACACCTTC. Residues: CASSLDDRVLRGYTF.

This clonotype has only one observation. The rearrangement uses TRBV20-1 and TRBJ2-3, with D perhaps assigned TRBD1 or TRBD2 (5 bases each). Germline V lookup: CDR1 DFQATT, CDR2 SNEGSKA (reference sequence). The V and J ends lost 5 bases and 2 bases respectively, with 17 bases between them. The CDR3 covers 15 residues. The CDR3 sequence: CSAPSWDGPTDTQYF. DNA of the CDR3: TGCAGTGCTCCATCATGGGACGGGCCCACAGATACGCAGTATTTT.

The chain carries TRBV7-2 and TRBJ2-7, with no clear D. Per the germline V gene, CDR1 is SGHTA and CDR2 is FQGNSA. V gave up 6 bases and J gave up 0 bases, with 15 bases separating them. The CDR3 runs to 15 residues. The CDR3 spells CASSLRDLSSYEQYF. The CDR3 DNA reads as TGTGCCAGCAGTCTTAGAGACCTCTCCTCCTACGAGCAGTACTTC.

The chain joins TRBV27 to TRBJ1-5; D unresolved. Germline CDR1 reads MNHEY; CDR2 reads SMNVEV (reference sequence). The CDR3 has 13 amino acids. V was shortened by 6 bases and J by 7 bases, with 13 bases between the two germline ends. As DNA, the CDR3 is TGTGCCAGCAGCACAAGCGGGAGACAGCCCCAGCATTTT. It encodes CASSTSGRQPQHF.

The J gene is TRBJ2-5, the V gene TRBV6-5, with D possibly matching TRBD1 (5 bases). The CDR3 totals 12 residues. In germline, CDR1 is MNHEY, CDR2 SVGAGI. The V end lost 5 bases, the J end lost 11 bases, and 15 bases lay between the germline ends. The CDR3 DNA sequence: TGTGCCAGCAGTCCTCAGGGCAATGGGCAGTACTTC. Translating it yields CASSPQGNGQYF.

This clonotype was observed a handful of times. This chain links TRBV29-1 with TRBJ1-1, with 7 bases fitting TRBD1. V shed 6 bases and J 0 bases; nucleotides not matched to a gene: 4. Germline V CDR1 and CDR2: SQVTM, ANQGSEA. The CDR3 covers 13 residues. The DNA of the CDR3 is TGCAGCGTCCGGGGACAGATGAACACTGAAGCTTTCTTT. Translating it yields CSVRGQMNTEAFF.

This chain links TRBV10-3 with TRBJ2-7; tentatively, D is TRBD1 (6 bases). The CDR3 is 13 residues long. CDR1 and CDR2 from the germline V gene are ENHRY and SYGVKD. The germline V and J ends were trimmed by 4 bases and 3 bases, with 10 bases remaining between them. This CDR3 reads CAISGYRDYEQYF. In DNA, the CDR3 is TGTGCCATCAGTGGTTACAGGGACTACGAGCAGTACTTC.

CDR3 protein: CSARPTSGRAALSAQYF. CDR3 DNA sequence: TGCAGTGCTAGACCAACTTCGGGACGAGCGGCACTCTCGGCCCAGTACTTC. This chain joins TRBV20-1 and TRBJ2-5; D could derive from TRBD1 or TRBD2 (5 bases each). Germline V CDR1 and CDR2: DFQATT, SNEGSKA (reference sequence). The V end lost 2 bases, the J end lost 9 bases, and 28 bases lay between the germline ends. There are 17 residues in the CDR3.

The chain employs TRBV29-1 and TRBJ2-7; D gene uncertain. There are 9 residues in the CDR3. CDR1 is SQVTM and CDR2 is ANQGSEA in the germline V gene. Trimming removed 3 bases at V and 7 bases at J, with 4 bases between. The chain's CDR3 is CSVDGEQYF. In DNA, the CDR3 is TGCAGCGTTGATGGGGAGCAGTACTTC.

The chain links TRBV27 to TRBJ1-5; D unclear. Trimming removed 0 bases from V and 5 bases from J, with 23 bases in between. Germline loops: CDR1 MNHEY, CDR2 SMNVEV (reference sequence). The CDR3 extends over 19 amino acids. CDR3 DNA: TGTGCCAGCAGTTTATCGTCGAGGGCAGCGGATTTACCGCATCAGCCCCAGCATTTT. Translating gives CASSLSSRAADLPHQPQHF.

The V call is TRBV29-1, the J call TRBJ2-1; D remains ambiguous. The CDR3 sequence is 14 residues long. The V gene lost 2 bases and the J gene lost 5 bases, with 13 bases spanning the gap. Germline values: CDR1 SQVTM, CDR2 ANQGSEA. The CDR3 protein is CSVERNGKDNEQFF. DNA of the CDR3: TGCAGCGTTGAAAGGAATGGAAAAGACAATGAGCAGTTCTTC.

This clonotype came up a few times. The genes are TRBV24-1 and TRBJ2-1; D not certain. Germline V gene data show CDR1 as KGHDR and CDR2 as SFDVKD. Trimming left V 4 bases short and J 7 bases short, with 7 bases between. This CDR3 is built from 12 residues. Here the CDR3 DNA reads TGTGCCACCAGTGAGACGGTAAATGAGCAGTTCTTC. Amino acid sequence: CATSETVNEQFF.

This clonotype was recorded a few times. The chain recombines TRBV27 with TRBJ2-7, with TRBD1 matching over 7 bases. The ends lost 2 bases at V and 3 bases at J; junction bases unmatched: 4. The CDR3 extends over 14 amino acids. Looked up from germline, CDR1 is MNHEY and CDR2 is SMNVEV (reference sequence). CDR3 region: CASSLGDSNYEQYF. In nucleotides, the CDR3 is TGTGCCAGCAGTTTAGGGGACAGCAACTACGAGCAGTACTTC.

The V gene is TRBV29-1, the J gene TRBJ2-5, with TRBD2 as a possible D gene (6 bases). V was cut by 3 bases and J by 2 bases, with 10 bases left in between. From germline, CDR1 is SQVTM and CDR2 ANQGSEA. CDR3 length equals 13 residues. CDR3 loop: CSVDGGDQETQYF. DNA for the CDR3: TGCAGCGTTGACGGGGGAGATCAAGAGACCCAGTACTTC.

CDR3 sequence: CASSQGRAVGISGNTIYF. CDR3 DNA: TGTGCCAGCAGCCAAGGAAGGGCGGTCGGGATCTCTGGAAACACCATATATTTT. The chain has TRBV3-1 and TRBJ1-3; D is unclear. The CDR3 covers 18 residues. V was shortened by 1 base and J by 0 bases, with 16 bases between the two germline ends. Germline loops: CDR1 LGHDT, CDR2 YNNKEL (reference sequence).

The chain couples TRBV6-2 or TRBV6-3 to TRBJ2-4; D is undetermined. V lost 0 bases to trimming and J lost 4 bases, with 7 bases between them. Germline-derived CDR1 and CDR2 are MNHEY and SVGEGT. The CDR3 sequence is 14 residues long. CDR3 region: CASSYSIQKNIQYF. In DNA form, the CDR3 reads TGTGCCAGCAGTTACTCGATACAGAAAAACATTCAGTACTTC.

This clonotype appeared a few times. V is TRBV18 and J is TRBJ2-5, with D perhaps TRBD1 or TRBD2 (5 bases each). Germline V CDR1 and CDR2: KGHSH, LQKENI. The CDR3 is made up of 14 amino acids. V lost 5 bases and J 1 base, leaving 11 bases between the germline ends. The CDR3 DNA reads TGTGCCAGCTCATTAGGGGACCTCCAAGAGACCCAGTACTTC. Encoded protein: CASSLGDLQETQYF.

This clonotype has a handful of counts. The V gene is TRBV6-5, the J gene TRBJ1-2; D possibly corresponds to TRBD1 (6 bases). The germline gives CDR1 MNHEY, CDR2 SVGAGI. The V gene lost 0 bases and the J gene lost 4 bases, with 6 bases spanning the gap. This CDR3 has 13 residues. The CDR3 DNA is TGTGCCAGCAGTTACTCGGGGGCCTATGGCTACACCTTC. Protein product: CASSYSGAYGYTF.

The CDR3 loop is CASSLGRARDTEAFF. CDR3 DNA sequence: TGTGCCAGCAGCTTAGGCAGGGCCCGGGATACTGAAGCTTTCTTT. The chain employs TRBV7-9 and TRBJ1-1, with a possible D match to TRBD1 (5 bases). The CDR3 consists of 15 residues. From germline, CDR1 is SEHNR and CDR2 FQNEAQ (reference sequence). V lost 1 base to trimming and J lost 5 bases, with 14 bases between them.

This rearrangement joins TRBV7-9 to TRBJ2-7; tentative D call: TRBD2 (5 bases). The V end was cut by 6 bases, the J end by 0 bases, with 9 bases between. CDR3 length: 13 amino acids. CDR1 is SEHNR and CDR2 is FQNEAQ in the germline V gene (reference sequence). The CDR3 protein is CASSRLLSYEQYF. The CDR3 DNA reads TGTGCCAGCAGTAGACTACTCTCCTACGAGCAGTACTTC.

This clonotype was detected a few times. The rearrangement links TRBV7-9 to TRBJ2-3; TRBD2 might be the D (6 bases). Germline CDR1 is SEHNR and CDR2 is FQNEAQ (reference sequence). CDR3 length equals 17 residues. V lost 0 bases, J lost 4 bases, and 17 bases lay in between. CDR3 sequence: CASSLAVGGRQADTQYF. CDR3 DNA sequence: TGTGCCAGCAGCTTAGCTGTGGGGGGAAGGCAAGCAGATACGCAGTATTTT. The full variable domain, its missing parts supplied by reference TRBV7-9 and TRBJ2-3, is DTGVSQNPRHKITKRGQNVTFRCDPISEHNRLYWYRQTLGQGPEFLTYFQNEAQLEKSRLLSDRFSAERPKGSFSTLEIQRTEQGDSAMYLCASSLAVGGRQADTQYFGPGTRLTVL.

This clonotype was counted only a few times. The chain uses TRBV10-3 and TRBJ2-2; no clear D. The CDR3 consists of 13 residues. Per germline, CDR1 ENHRY and CDR2 SYGVKD. Trimming took off 3 bases at V and 4 bases at J, with 6 bases between the two ends. The CDR3 spells CAISDGSTGELFF. The CDR3 coding sequence is TGTGCCATCAGTGATGGTAGCACCGGGGAGCTGTTTTTT.

The gene calls are TRBV7-6 and TRBJ2-1, with TRBD1 matching 7 bases. V dropped 5 bases and J dropped 8; count of bases not matched to a gene: 9. Germline V gene lookup returns CDR1 SGHVS and CDR2 FNYEAQ. CDR3 length: 14 residues. In DNA, the CDR3 is TGTGCCAGCAGCATTATGACAGGGCCGGATGAGCAGTTCTTC. It translates to CASSIMTGPDEQFF.